Shown below are 13 T cell receptor beta chains from a single sample sequenced in a study of CD8 T cells in Susac syndrome. RNA was extracted with the RNeasy kit, and a quantity of roughly 0.5 to 1 ug was reverse transcribed using random hexamers. TCRdb used MiXCR to reprocess the immunoSEQ multiplex PCR reads, holding one entry per CDR3 protein. The table has around 200,000 distinct CDR3 sequences, around 93% seen once; the top ten hold approximately 0.082%. The sample taken for sequencing was CD4+ T cells from PBMCs. These receptors came from a human donor with multiple sclerosis.

V and J are TRBV2 and TRBJ2-7; 7 bases map to TRBD1. J lost 2 bases, V lost 10 bases, and 11 bases had no gene match. The CDR3 consists of 14 residues. Germline V gene lookup returns CDR1 SNHLY and CDR2 FYNNEI. The CDR3, as DNA: TGTGCCAACAATCCGCCGACAGGGACCTACGAGCAGTACGTC. It translates to CANNPPTGTYEQYV.

This chain uses TRBV12-3 or TRBV12-4 with TRBJ1-6; D is perhaps TRBD1 (5 bases). This CDR3 has 16 residues. Trimming took 6 bases from V and 6 from J, leaving 18 bases between them. The CDR3 region has the DNA TGTGCCAGCAGCCCCTCCCCAGGGATGCGTAATTCACCCCTCCACTTT. Its translation is CASSPSPGMRNSPLHF.

V gene TRBV27 combines with J gene TRBJ2-3; no reliable D call. The V end was cut by 4 bases, the J end by 2 bases, with 7 bases between. This CDR3 is built from 13 residues. From germline, CDR1 is MNHEY and CDR2 SMNVEV (reference sequence). CDR3 nucleotides: TGTGCCAGCAGTTCCTGGTCCACAGATACGCAGTATTTT. This translates into CASSSWSTDTQYF.

This clonotype was seen only once. CDR3 protein: CSATPGGAGEKLFF. The CDR3 region has the DNA TGCAGTGCAACCCCCGGGGGCGCGGGTGAAAAACTGTTTTTT. This chain links TRBV20-1 with TRBJ1-4, with D possibly TRBD1 on 6 matching bases. The length of the CDR3 is 14 residues. V dropped 6 bases and J dropped 7 bases, with 18 bases sitting between them. The V gene's germline CDR1 is DFQATT and CDR2 SNEGSKA (reference sequence).

This chain connects TRBV29-1 to TRBJ1-1, with 7 bases that match TRBD1. CDR3 size: 13 residues. The V and J ends lost 7 bases and 3 bases, in that order; junction bases with no gene match: 8. Germline CDR1 SQVTM, CDR2 ANQGSEA. Written as DNA, the CDR3 is TGCAGCGGGGGGACAGATACTTACACTGAAGCTTTCTTT. Translation gives CSGGTDTYTEAFF.

V is TRBV15 and J is TRBJ1-5, with D hard to call. The CDR3 runs to 12 residues. Germline V lookup: CDR1 LNHNV, CDR2 YYDKDF (reference sequence). V lost 0 bases and J 6 bases, leaving 3 bases between the germline ends. CDR3 coding DNA: TGTGCCACCAGCAGAGATCTTCAGCCCCAGCATTTT. This translates into CATSRDLQPQHF.

The chain carries TRBV5-4 and TRBJ2-1, with 8 nucleotides matching TRBD2. The V gene end was trimmed by 7 bases and the J gene end by 7 bases; junction bases not matched to a gene: 10. There are 14 residues in the CDR3. The V gene's germline CDR1 is SGHNT and CDR2 YYREEE (reference sequence). The CDR3 sequence is CASGTGGRRNEQFF. In nucleotides, the CDR3 is TGTGCCAGCGGAACGGGGGGGCGTCGGAATGAGCAGTTCTTC.

This chain links TRBV27 with TRBJ1-2; the match to TRBD1 covers 7 bases. J was trimmed by 2 bases and V by 7 bases; bases with no gene match: 7. Germline lookup yields CDR1 MNHEY and CDR2 SMNVEV (reference sequence). There are 14 residues in the CDR3. This CDR3 is CASTARDSNYGYTF. CDR3 DNA sequence: TGTGCCAGCACGGCCCGGGACAGCAACTATGGCTACACCTTC.

Concerning this clonotype: A read error may produce the germline difference seen at one junction end. The chain combines TRBV3-1 with TRBJ1-1, with D unclear. The CDR3 sequence is 11 residues long. From germline, CDR1 is LGHDT and CDR2 YNNKEL (reference sequence). The CDR3 DNA sequence: TGTGCCTGCAGTTACGGCGGCGGGGCTTTCTTT. Protein product: CACSYGGGAFF.

The chain uses TRBV19 and TRBJ2-1; no firm D call. V was trimmed by 3 bases and J by 7 bases, leaving 10 bases between them. The germline V gene has CDR1 LNHDA and CDR2 SQIVND (reference sequence). The length of the CDR3 is 13 residues. The CDR3 DNA follows: TGTGCCAGTAGTATTGGTAATTCGAATGAGCAGTTCTTC. It encodes CASSIGNSNEQFF.

V is TRBV15 and J is TRBJ1-1, with D unresolved. Germline CDR1 and CDR2: LNHNV and YYDKDF (reference sequence). V was shortened by 0 bases and J by 1 base, with 3 bases between the two germline ends. The CDR3 runs 13 residues. The CDR3 loop reads CATSRDWNTEAFF. The CDR3 DNA follows: TGTGCCACCAGCAGAGATTGGAACACTGAAGCTTTCTTT. Complete variable domain (other parts from reference TRBV15 and TRBJ1-1): DAMVIQNPRYQVTQFGKPVTLSCSQTLNHNVMYWYQQKSSQAPKLLFHYYDKDFNNEADTPDNFQSRRPNTSFCFLDIRSPGLGDTAMYLCATSRDWNTEAFFGQGTRLTVV.

The chain has TRBV9 and TRBJ1-4, with 7 bases aligning to TRBD1. This CDR3 is 17 amino acids long. CDR1 and CDR2 from the germline V gene are SGDLS and YYNGEE. Trimming cost V 0 bases and J 11 bases; bases outside gene matches: 16. The CDR3 loop reads CASSVESSVQGMGKLFF. The CDR3, as DNA: TGTGCCAGCAGCGTAGAATCGTCGGTACAGGGGATGGGTAAACTGTTTTTT. Full variable domain (outside the CDR3, taken from reference TRBV9 and TRBJ1-4): DSGVTQTPKHLITATGQRVTLRCSPRSGDLSVYWYQQSLDQGLQFLIQYYNGEERAKGNILERFSAQQFPDLHSELNLSSLELGDSALYFCASSVESSVQGMGKLFFGSGTQLSVL.

The chain employs TRBV7-3 and TRBJ2-3; no clear D gene. Germline V gives CDR1 SGHTA, CDR2 FQGTGA. The CDR3 is 14 residues long. V lost 3 bases to trimming and J lost 4 bases, with 11 bases between them. In DNA, the CDR3 is TGTGCCAGCAGCTTTCACAGAGAATCAGATACGCAGTATTTT. Protein: CASSFHRESDTQYF. The whole variable domain, filled in from reference TRBV7-3 and TRBJ2-3, reads GAGVSQTPSNKVTEKGKYVELRCDPISGHTALYWYRQSLGQGPEFLIYFQGTGAADDSGLPNDRFFAVRPEGSVSTLKIQRTERGDSAVYLCASSFHRESDTQYFGPGTRLTVL.